A single T cell receptor beta chain is shown here with its context. This clonotype was detected many times. Its antigen target is currently unknown. No base quality information exists; no much larger clone differs at one position. The CDR1 and CDR2 encoded by the germline V gene are MRHNA and SNTAGT. The cysteine opens and the phenylalanine closes a CDR3 of 12 amino acids. Only the CDR3 portion is preserved as DNA: 36 bases, with reading frame beginning at the first base. V loses 3 bases, J loses 3 bases, and the germline ends lie 4 bases apart. This sample stems from a study of CD8 T cells in ankylosing spondylitis (dated by TCRdb to 2017 to 2019). Some background on the complete study: To find TCR variants linked to disease, the study profiled T cell receptor beta repertoires in ankylosing spondylitis patients and healthy donors. The full study cohort was made up of 25 to 30 ankylosing spondylitis patients and more than 90 healthy donors. Samples of peripheral blood were taken, and for ankylosing spondylitis patients, synovial fluid was collected as well.

Data came from an Illumina HiSeq 2500. Quantitative 5'-RACE with molecular barcodes was used to prepare TCR beta libraries. The published analysis was carried out like this. To identify disease-linked TCR variants, a new computational method was used, one built on a probabilistic model of VDJ rearrangement. TCRdb itself trimmed the public reads at Q25 with fastp, ran MiXCR and retained productive beta chains. Each entry is one CDR3 protein sequence, shown with its most common DNA and genes. TCRdb assigned the V and J calls; the authors' analysis was not used. The sample table holds roughly 130,000 distinct CDR3 sequences, of which roughly 15% were seen once. The ten most abundant clones make up about 3% of the sample. Broader findings and caveats from the paper: Some motif variants were previously reported in synovial fluid and blood of reactive arthritis patients, suggesting common disease-initiation mechanisms. Significant enrichment of the disease-linked clones was reported in matched synovial fluid samples from ankylosing spondylitis patients. The disease-linked clones showed a CD8+ phenotype and occurred at relatively low frequencies in peripheral blood. Blood from ankylosing spondylitis patients appeared to be characterized by a TCR beta motif made up of several highly homologous amino acid variants.

The sequenced sample consisted of blood, either unsorted or a sorted T cell fraction (not recorded which). The sequence was obtained from a female donor with ankylosing spondylitis or in good health (not recorded which). The chain is encoded by TRBV6-4 joined to TRBJ2-3; there is no confident call for the D gene. The DNA sequence is given as TGTGCCAGCAGTGAGGGTACAGATACGCAGTATTTT. It is translated as CASSEGTDTQYF.